This T cell receptor (beta chain) emerged from a study of T cell responses to AZD1222 COVID-19 vaccine. Study-level points and caveats: Regions 160-218 and 743-854 dominated among vaccine-associated CD4 TCRs spanning spike. White British ancestry dominated among donors, who included more females, and clonal diversity was possibly underestimated.

A word on this clone: Its cognate antigen is unknown.

Clones were sequenced by immunoSEQ multiplex PCR, and TCRdb holds only the in-frame ones, with some missing. The repertoire holds fewer than 180,000 clones, with 75% to 95% as singletons. The study pooled second doses at about 4 or about 12 weeks. The J segment lost 5 bases and the V segment lost 2 bases, leaving 8 bases of the junction unmatched. There are 15 residues in the CDR3. Germline-derived CDR1 and CDR2 are SGDLS and YYNGEE. The material sequenced was peripheral blood, taken 28 days after the second AZD1222 dose. The sequence was collected from an adult who received the AZD1222 COVID-19 vaccine. The chain joins TRBV9 to TRBJ2-5; 8 nucleotides agree with TRBD2. For the CDR3, the DNA is TGTGCCAGCAGCGTCCTAGGACTAGCCGGGGAGACCCAGTACTTC. This gives the protein CASSVLGLAGETQYF.